The 29 T cell receptor beta chains presented below share a single source sample, sequenced in a study of control samples from healthy donors and cancer patients. TCRdb's copy holds only in-frame clones and misses some; the assay was immunoSEQ multiplex PCR. The sample yields roughly 100,000 clones, approximately 83% seen once. The specimen sequenced was blood. Every receptor here comes from a woman between 50 and 59 years old in good health.

The rearrangement joins TRBV4-3 to TRBJ1-2; perhaps TRBD1 as D (6 bases). Germline CDR1 and CDR2: LGHNA and YSLEER. CDR3 length equals 13 residues. Trimming cost V 0 bases and J 7 bases, with 9 bases left between them. The CDR3 loop is CASSQDRGVGYTF. The CDR3 DNA is TGCGCCAGCAGCCAAGACAGGGGAGTTGGCTACACCTTC.

The rearrangement joins TRBV5-5 to TRBJ1-5; TRBD1 agrees at 9 bases. Germline lookup yields CDR1 SGHKS and CDR2 YYEKEE (reference sequence). The CDR3 runs to 18 residues. The V and J ends lost 0 bases and 7 bases, in that order; junction bases with no gene match: 14. CDR3 in amino acids: CASSLVIRDRVLRQPQHF. DNA for the CDR3: TGTGCCAGCAGCTTGGTGATACGGGACAGGGTTCTTAGGCAGCCCCAGCATTTT.

V gene TRBV19 combines with J gene TRBJ1-1; TRBD1 matches 11 bases. Losses at the gene ends were 6 bases for V and 12 bases for J; bases not matched to a gene: 9. Germline values: CDR1 LNHDA, CDR2 SQIVND (reference sequence). The CDR3 loop spans 13 amino acids. CDR3: CASRSTDRGQTFF. The CDR3, as DNA: TGTGCCAGTAGAAGCACGGACAGGGGGCAGACTTTCTTT.

V gene TRBV3-1 (or the pseudogene TRBV3-2) combines with J gene TRBJ2-2; D unclear. From germline, CDR1 is LGHDT and CDR2 YNNKEL (reference sequence). The CDR3 extends over 18 amino acids. The V end was cut by 5 bases, the J end by 6 bases, with 25 bases between. In DNA, the CDR3 is TGTGCCAGCAGCACTCCCAGCCGGCCCCCTAGTTATCCCGGGGAGCTGTTTTTT. Protein: CASSTPSRPPSYPGELFF.

The V call is TRBV27, the J call TRBJ2-7; 7 positions match TRBD2. The J segment lost 4 bases and the V segment lost 3 bases, leaving 6 bases of the junction unmatched. This CDR3 region has 14 residues. Germline-derived CDR1 and CDR2 are MNHEY and SMNVEV (reference sequence). The CDR3 bases are TGTGCCAGCAGTTTTCGCGGGGGATGGTACGAGCAGTACTTC. Translating gives CASSFRGGWYEQYF.

This clone appeared a few times. The chain is built from TRBV18 and TRBJ2-1, with 10 bases fitting TRBD2. With 4 bases clipped from V and 6 bases from J, the junction kept 12 bases outside the gene matches. The CDR3 contains 17 residues. Germline CDR1 and CDR2: KGHSH and LQKENI. In nucleotides, the CDR3 is TGTGCCAGCTCACTACTACCGACTAGCGGGCCAATCAATGAGCAGTTCTTC. Its translation is CASSLLPTSGPINEQFF. The full variable domain, with the rest looked up from reference TRBV18 and TRBJ2-1, is NAGVMQNPRHLVRRRGQEARLRCSPMKGHSHVYWYRQLPEEGLKFMVYLQKENIIDESGMPKERFSAEFPKEGPSILRIQQVVRGDSAAYFCASSLLPTSGPINEQFFGPGTRLTVL.

The chain carries TRBV5-5 and TRBJ2-5, with 8 bases matching TRBD2. The CDR3 extends over 16 amino acids. With 4 bases clipped from V and 1 base from J, the junction kept 9 bases outside the gene matches. Germline V gene sequence: CDR1 SGHKS, CDR2 YYEKEE (reference sequence). The CDR3 loop is CASSIRVAGPQETQYF. CDR3 coding DNA: TGTGCCAGCAGCATCCGGGTAGCGGGGCCCCAAGAGACCCAGTACTTC.

This clone was counted once. The CDR3 loop reads CASSIGLAVDTDTQYF. DNA for the CDR3: TGTGCCAGCAGCATTGGACTAGCGGTAGACACAGATACGCAGTATTTT. The V call is TRBV3-1 (or the pseudogene TRBV3-2), the J call TRBJ2-3, with 10 nucleotides matching TRBD2. The V and J ends lost 5 bases and 2 bases, in that order; junction bases with no gene match: 7. There are 16 residues in the CDR3. Germline V gene data show CDR1 as LGHDT and CDR2 as YNNKEL (reference sequence).

The V and J genes are TRBV5-4 and TRBJ2-1, with D tentatively TRBD1 or TRBD2 (5 bases each). Trimming pared 4 bases from V and 0 bases from J, leaving 14 bases between. CDR3 size: 16 residues. Germline values: CDR1 SGHNT, CDR2 YYREEE (reference sequence). Here the CDR3 DNA reads TGTGCCAGCAGCCCTGGGGGTAGGAGCTCCTACAATGAGCAGTTCTTC. Translating gives CASSPGGRSSYNEQFF. The whole variable domain, remainder taken from reference TRBV5-4 and TRBJ2-1, is ETGVTQSPTHLIKTRGQQVTLRCSSQSGHNTVSWYQQALGQGPQFIFQYYREEENGRGNFPPRFSGLQFPNYSSELNVNALELDDSALYLCASSPGGRSSYNEQFFGPGTRLTVL.

The chain links TRBV28 to TRBJ2-7, with TRBD2 matching 11 bases. In germline, CDR1 is MDHEN, CDR2 SYDVKM. The CDR3 has 16 amino acids. V dropped 2 bases and J dropped 6; count of bases not matched to a gene: 9. Here the CDR3 DNA reads TGTGCCAGCAGTTTAGTCCTAGCGGGGGGACCACGCGAGCAGTACTTC. Protein sequence: CASSLVLAGGPREQYF.

The chain uses TRBV7-2 and TRBJ2-4; possibly TRBD2 for D (7 bases). The CDR3 is made up of 17 amino acids. V was cut by 4 bases and J by 7 bases, with 23 bases left in between. CDR1 and CDR2 (germline): SGHTA, FQGNSA. The CDR3 region has the DNA TGTGCCAGCAGCTCGCTCGGGGGAGGGGGAGTTGGGAACATTCAGTACTTC. It codes for CASSSLGGGGVGNIQYF.

The chain employs TRBV19 and TRBJ1-2; D ambiguous. The V end lost 8 bases, the J end lost 0 bases, and 10 bases lay between the germline ends. The germline V gene has CDR1 LNHDA and CDR2 SQIVND (reference sequence). The CDR3 is made up of 13 amino acids. The CDR3 sequence is CASSDPPNYGYTF. CDR3 in DNA: TGTGCCAGTTCGGACCCGCCTAACTATGGCTACACCTTC. The whole variable domain, filled in from reference TRBV19 and TRBJ1-2, reads DGGITQSPKYLFRKEGQNVTLSCEQNLNHDAMYWYRQDPGQGLRLIYYSQIVNDFQKGDIAEGYSVSREKKESFPLTVTSAQKNPTAFYLCASSDPPNYGYTFGSGTRLTVV.

The chain has TRBV14 and TRBJ1-4, with 9 bases lining up with TRBD1. This CDR3 has 15 amino acids. V lost 4 bases to trimming and J lost 2 bases; unmatched junction nucleotides: 2. The germline gives CDR1 SGHDN, CDR2 FVKESK. CDR3 sequence: CASSRDRVTNEKLFF. In DNA, the CDR3 is TGTGCCAGCAGCCGGGACAGGGTTACTAATGAAAAACTGTTTTTT. The full variable domain, in which reference TRBV14 and TRBJ1-4 provide the parts outside the CDR3, is EAGVTQFPSHSVIEKGQTVTLRCDPISGHDNLYWYRRVMGKEIKFLLHFVKESKQDESGMPNNRFLAERTGGTYSTLKVQPAELEDSGVYFCASSRDRVTNEKLFFGSGTQLSVL.

The rearrangement joins TRBV7-2 to TRBJ2-5; 7 bases map to TRBD2. The CDR3 runs to 15 residues. Germline CDR1 and CDR2: SGHTA and FQGNSA. Unmatched junction bases numbered 9, after V lost 3 bases and J lost 5 bases. The chain's CDR3 is CASSLSAGDGETQYF. Here the CDR3 DNA reads TGTGCCAGCAGCTTGTCGGCGGGAGACGGGGAGACCCAGTACTTC.

Of note for this clone: The same CDR3 can be traced to other DNA sequences in this sample. The rearrangement uses TRBV6-5 and TRBJ1-5, with D unresolved. CDR1 and CDR2 from the germline V gene are MNHEY and SVGAGI. Trimming removed 2 bases at V and 2 bases at J, with 4 bases between. This CDR3 has 13 residues. CDR3 coding DNA: TGTGCCAGCAGTTACGATCGCAATCAGCCCCAGCATTTT. As protein: CASSYDRNQPQHF.

CDR3: CASSFDTGSHGYTF. The CDR3 DNA sequence: TGTGCCAGCAGCTTTGACACAGGGAGCCATGGCTACACCTTC. The chain recombines TRBV5-6 with TRBJ1-2; D is perhaps TRBD1 (6 bases). V gave up 2 bases and J gave up 6 bases, with 14 bases separating them. CDR3 length: 14 residues. From germline, CDR1 is SGHDT and CDR2 YYEEEE.

This sequence joins TRBV30 and TRBJ1-2; no firm D call. CDR3 length: 14 amino acids. Germline CDR1 and CDR2: GTSNPN and SVGIG (reference sequence). V dropped 2 bases and J dropped 1 base, with 11 bases sitting between them. CDR3 amino acids: CAWSPSRFNYGYTF. CDR3 nucleotides: TGTGCCTGGAGTCCGTCAAGATTTAACTATGGCTACACCTTC.

The V and J genes are TRBV19 and TRBJ2-2; TRBD1 might be the D (6 bases). The CDR3 contains 13 residues. In germline, CDR1 is LNHDA, CDR2 SQIVND (reference sequence). The germline V and J ends were trimmed by 5 bases and 7 bases, with 11 bases remaining between them. The CDR3 spells CASSVGTIGELFF. The CDR3 DNA reads as TGTGCCAGTAGTGTCGGGACAATCGGGGAGCTGTTTTTT.

The chain joins TRBV30 to TRBJ1-2; D perhaps matches TRBD1 (6 bases). Trimming removed 3 bases from V and 7 bases from J, with 12 bases in between. The CDR3 has 12 amino acids. Germline V lookup: CDR1 GTSNPN, CDR2 SVGIG (reference sequence). CDR3 sequence reads: CAWSQGLGGYTF. In nucleotides, the CDR3 is TGTGCCTGGAGCCAGGGGTTGGGTGGCTACACCTTC.

V gene TRBV25-1 combines with J gene TRBJ1-4; 11 nucleotides align to TRBD1. Germline V gene lookup returns CDR1 MGHDK and CDR2 SYGVNS. V trimming: 8 bases; J trimming: 8 bases; junction bases outside the gene matches: 13. This CDR3 spans 16 amino acids. CDR3 bases: TGTGCCAGCTCCCCCGGACAGGGGGCGCGCAGCGAAAAACTGTTTTTT. Amino acid sequence: CASSPGQGARSEKLFF.

In DNA form, the CDR3 reads TGTGCCAGCAGCTTAGAGTTCAGCACTAATGAAAAACTGTTTTTT. Translation gives CASSLEFSTNEKLFF. V and J are TRBV11-3 and TRBJ1-4; D not certain. This CDR3 has 15 amino acids. V lost 0 bases to trimming and J lost 2 bases, with 7 bases between them. In germline, CDR1 is SGHNT, CDR2 YENEEA.

The V and J genes are TRBV6-5 and TRBJ2-7, with D hard to call. CDR3 length: 12 amino acids. Germline CDR1 MNHEY, CDR2 SVGAGI. The V and J ends lost 2 bases and 0 bases respectively, with 2 bases between them. The CDR3, as DNA: TGTGCCAGCAGTTACAACTCCTACGAGCAGTACTTC. Translating it yields CASSYNSYEQYF.

With respect to this clone: An end of the junction does not agree with germline; a read error may underlie this. This chain uses TRBV28 with TRBJ2-3; D is undetermined. Germline CDR1 and CDR2: MDHEN and SYDVKM. The CDR3 is 12 amino acids. CDR3 nucleotide sequence: TGTGCCAGCCTCGGACGTACAGATCCGCCGTACTTC. Translation gives CASLGRTDPPYF.

This sequence joins TRBV19 and TRBJ1-2; 7 nucleotides match TRBD1. This CDR3 spans 16 amino acids. The junction had 10 bases not matched to a gene; V was cut back by 0 bases and J by 6 bases. Germline-derived CDR1 and CDR2 are LNHDA and SQIVND (reference sequence). The CDR3, as DNA: TGTGCCAGTAGTATAGAAGGGACCCGGACAGGCGATGGCTACACCTTC. Encoded protein: CASSIEGTRTGDGYTF.

In this sample, this clone turned up a few times. The V call is TRBV23-1, the J call TRBJ1-2, with 8 positions matching TRBD1. TRBV23-1 is an ORF, and what it does is uncertain. The junction had 2 bases not matched to a gene; V was cut back by 4 bases and J by 4 bases. The CDR3 loop spans 13 amino acids. The CDR3 DNA is TGCGCCAGCAGTCCTACAGGGGGCTATGGCTACACCTTC. As protein: CASSPTGGYGYTF.

The V gene is TRBV18, the J gene TRBJ1-2; 12 bases align to TRBD1. CDR3 length: 15 amino acids. The germline V gene encodes CDR1 KGHSH and CDR2 LQKENI. After removal of 3 bases from V and 6 bases from J, the junction contained 5 bases not matched to a gene. The CDR3 is CASSPGTGGANGYTF. The CDR3 DNA is TGTGCCAGCTCACCCGGGACAGGGGGCGCAAATGGCTACACCTTC.

The CDR3 DNA reads TGTGCCAGCAGTCCGGACCCCTATGGCTACACCTTC. Translation: CASSPDPYGYTF. The V call is TRBV2, the J call TRBJ1-2, with D hard to call. V lost 5 bases and J lost 4, with 8 bases in between. Germline V CDR1 and CDR2: SNHLY, FYNNEI. The CDR3 is made up of 12 amino acids.

This clone was detected many times. V gene TRBV5-6 combines with J gene TRBJ1-6, with D perhaps matching TRBD1 (5 bases). CDR3 length: 15 amino acids. Germline lookup yields CDR1 SGHDT and CDR2 YYEEEE. The V end lost 3 bases, the J end lost 7 bases, and 14 bases lay between the germline ends. This CDR3 reads CASSWGAGLNSPLHF. CDR3 bases: TGTGCCAGCAGCTGGGGAGCAGGGCTCAATTCACCCCTCCACTTT. Combining the CDR3 with reference TRBV5-6 and TRBJ1-6 gives the whole variable domain DAGVTQSPTHLIKTRGQQVTLRCSPKSGHDTVSWYQQALGQGPQFIFQYYEEEERQRGNFPDRFSGHQFPNYSSELNVNALLLGDSALYLCASSWGAGLNSPLHFGNGTRLTVT.

The genes are TRBV12-3 or TRBV12-4 and TRBJ1-6; D not resolved. This CDR3 is 12 amino acids long. V was clipped by 6 bases and J by 5 bases, with 5 bases between them. CDR3 bases: TGTGCCAGCAGCCGACATAATTCACCCCTCCACTTT. It yields the protein CASSRHNSPLHF.